The 13 T cell receptor beta chains reported below all come from one sample, sequenced in a study of blood T cell repertoires in COVID-19. Sequenced by immunoSEQ multiplex PCR; TCRdb stores in-frame clones only, minus some. This table has roughly 250,000 clones, less than 85% appearing once. Sequencing was performed on peripheral blood. These receptor sequences come from a woman older than 75 with active or convalescent COVID-19.

V is TRBV5-1 and J is TRBJ1-4; 7 bases fit TRBD1. J lost 3 bases, V lost 4 bases, and 3 bases had no gene match. The CDR3 contains 14 residues. The germline V gene has CDR1 SGHRS and CDR2 YFSETQ. The chain's CDR3 is CASSIGGPNEKLFF. The CDR3 DNA reads as TGCGCCAGCAGCATAGGGGGCCCTAATGAAAAACTGTTTTTT.

The genes are TRBV5-6 and TRBJ1-5; 10 nucleotides align to TRBD1. The CDR3 has 15 residues. J gave up 8 bases and V 4 bases, and 9 bases lay outside the gene matches. The germline V gene encodes CDR1 SGHDT and CDR2 YYEEEE. This chain's CDR3 is CASSQGRDRGEPQHF. CDR3 sequence (DNA): TGTGCCAGCAGCCAGGGTAGGGACAGGGGAGAGCCCCAGCATTTT.

The sample holds one count of this clone. The genes are TRBV5-6 and TRBJ1-1, with D possibly TRBD1 on 6 matching bases. V dropped 2 bases and J dropped 4 bases, with 12 bases sitting between them. Germline CDR1 reads SGHDT; CDR2 reads YYEEEE. The CDR3 totals 14 residues. The CDR3 coding sequence is TGTGCCAGCAGCTTAACAGGGACCCCCACTGAAGCTTTCTTT. Translated, it gives CASSLTGTPTEAFF.

J is TRBJ2-5 and V is TRBV19; TRBD2 aligns across 7 bases. The V gene end was trimmed by 5 bases and the J gene end by 11 bases; junction bases not matched to a gene: 11. There are 13 residues in the CDR3. Germline V gene lookup returns CDR1 LNHDA and CDR2 SQIVND (reference sequence). CDR3 protein: CASSSSSGAPQYF. Written as DNA, the CDR3 is TGTGCCAGTAGTTCCTCTAGCGGAGCTCCTCAGTACTTC. Full variable domain (remainder filled in from reference TRBV19 and TRBJ2-5): DGGITQSPKYLFRKEGQNVTLSCEQNLNHDAMYWYRQDPGQGLRLIYYSQIVNDFQKGDIAEGYSVSREKKESFPLTVTSAQKNPTAFYLCASSSSSGAPQYFGPGTRLLVL.

V gene TRBV2 combines with J gene TRBJ2-7, with D possibly being TRBD1 (6 bases). Germline V CDR1 and CDR2: SNHLY, FYNNEI. This CDR3 has 14 amino acids. The V and J ends lost 6 bases and 2 bases respectively, with 14 bases between them. CDR3: CASRTGQQTYEQYF. DNA of the CDR3: TGTGCCAGCAGGACAGGACAGCAGACCTACGAGCAGTACTTC. Variable domain in full (rest from reference TRBV2 and TRBJ2-7): EPEVTQTPSHQVTQMGQEVILRCVPISNHLYFYWYRQILGQKVEFLVSFYNNEISEKSEIFDDQFSVERPDGSNFTLKIRSTKLEDSAMYFCASRTGQQTYEQYFGPGTRLTVT.

The rearrangement uses TRBV5-1 and TRBJ2-6; D unclear. The V end lost 0 bases, the J end lost 1 base, and 14 bases lay between the germline ends. CDR1 and CDR2 (germline): SGHRS, YFSETQ. CDR3 length equals 18 residues. CDR3 in DNA: TGCGCCAGCAGCTTGGAAGGTTCGTCCGGGTCTGGGGCCAACGTCCTGACTTTC. It codes for CASSLEGSSGSGANVLTF. The full variable domain, rest sourced from reference TRBV5-1 and TRBJ2-6, is KAGVTQTPRYLIKTRGQQVTLSCSPISGHRSVSWYQQTPGQGLQFLFEYFSETQRNKGNFPGRFSGRQFSNSRSEMNVSTLELGDSALYLCASSLEGSSGSGANVLTFGAGSRLTVL.

This chain uses TRBV5-1 with TRBJ2-7; D perhaps matches TRBD2 (6 bases). The V end was cut by 7 bases, the J end by 6 bases, with 20 bases between. Germline CDR1 is SGHRS and CDR2 is YFSETQ. This CDR3 is 14 amino acids long. The CDR3 nucleotides read TGCGCCAGCTCCTTCGGGGACTCACGCTCCGAGCAGTACTTC. Translation: CASSFGDSRSEQYF.

The rearrangement links TRBV19 to TRBJ1-1, with D possibly being TRBD1 (5 bases). Trimming stripped 5 bases from V and 1 base from J, with 11 bases between. This CDR3 contains 14 residues. The germline V gene encodes CDR1 LNHDA and CDR2 SQIVND (reference sequence). CDR3 bases: TGTGCCAGTAGTCCGCGACAGAAGAACACTGAAGCTTTCTTT. Encoded protein: CASSPRQKNTEAFF. The entire variable domain, with the rest obtained from reference TRBV19 and TRBJ1-1, is as follows: DGGITQSPKYLFRKEGQNVTLSCEQNLNHDAMYWYRQDPGQGLRLIYYSQIVNDFQKGDIAEGYSVSREKKESFPLTVTSAQKNPTAFYLCASSPRQKNTEAFFGQGTRLTVV.

The chain employs TRBV7-9 and TRBJ2-7; 10 bases agree with TRBD1. J lost 2 bases, V lost 3 bases, and 4 bases had no gene match. CDR3 length: 15 amino acids. Germline V lookup: CDR1 SEHNR, CDR2 FQNEAQ (reference sequence). CDR3 sequence reads: CASSLRGQGPYEQYF. The CDR3, as DNA: TGTGCCAGCAGCTTGAGGGGACAGGGGCCCTACGAGCAGTACTTC.

The chain joins TRBV18 to TRBJ1-3; no definite D call. The germline V gene has CDR1 KGHSH and CDR2 LQKENI. The CDR3 consists of 17 residues. V lost 0 bases to trimming and J lost 0 bases, with 12 bases between them. The CDR3 sequence is CASSPPSNLLSGNTIYF. The CDR3 DNA reads as TGTGCCAGCTCACCACCGTCGAACCTACTCTCTGGAAACACCATATATTTT.

The chain couples TRBV5-1 to TRBJ2-7, with 11 positions matching TRBD1. Germline lookup yields CDR1 SGHRS and CDR2 YFSETQ. The CDR3 is made up of 15 amino acids. The trim removed 3 bases at V and 5 bases at J, leaving 7 bases unmatched. The CDR3 DNA follows: TGCGCCAGCAGCTGGACCGGGACAGGGGGGGACGAGCAGTACTTC. Encoded protein: CASSWTGTGGDEQYF.

This clone was seen a handful of times. J is TRBJ2-2 and V is TRBV11-2; D gene ambiguous. Germline CDR1 is SGHAT and CDR2 is FQNNGV. Between the trimmed V and J ends, which lost 2 bases and 7 bases, there was a span of 2 bases. The CDR3 sequence is 11 residues long. The CDR3 is CASSLHGELFF. CDR3 bases: TGTGCCAGCAGCTTACACGGGGAGCTGTTTTTT.

V and J are TRBV28 and TRBJ2-7, with 14 bases fitting TRBD2. With V trimmed by 5 bases and J by 6 bases, 6 bases remained unmatched. CDR3 length equals 15 residues. The germline V gene has CDR1 MDHEN and CDR2 SYDVKM. CDR3 sequence reads: CASSARTSGGIEQYF. The CDR3 nucleotides are TGTGCCAGCAGTGCCCGGACTAGCGGGGGGATCGAGCAGTACTTC.